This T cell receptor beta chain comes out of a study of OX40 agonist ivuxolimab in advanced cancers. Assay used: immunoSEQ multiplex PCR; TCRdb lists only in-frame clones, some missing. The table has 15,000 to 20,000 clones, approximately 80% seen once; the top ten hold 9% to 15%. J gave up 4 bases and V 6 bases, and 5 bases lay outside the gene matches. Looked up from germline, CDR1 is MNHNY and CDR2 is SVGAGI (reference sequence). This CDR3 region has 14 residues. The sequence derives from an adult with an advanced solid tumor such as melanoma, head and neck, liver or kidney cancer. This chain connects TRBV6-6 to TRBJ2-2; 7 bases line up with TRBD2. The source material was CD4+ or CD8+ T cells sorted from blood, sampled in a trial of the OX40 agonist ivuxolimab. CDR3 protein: CASRQSGTTGELFF. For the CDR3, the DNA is TGTGCCAGCAGGCAAAGCGGGACCACCGGGGAGCTGTTTTTT.